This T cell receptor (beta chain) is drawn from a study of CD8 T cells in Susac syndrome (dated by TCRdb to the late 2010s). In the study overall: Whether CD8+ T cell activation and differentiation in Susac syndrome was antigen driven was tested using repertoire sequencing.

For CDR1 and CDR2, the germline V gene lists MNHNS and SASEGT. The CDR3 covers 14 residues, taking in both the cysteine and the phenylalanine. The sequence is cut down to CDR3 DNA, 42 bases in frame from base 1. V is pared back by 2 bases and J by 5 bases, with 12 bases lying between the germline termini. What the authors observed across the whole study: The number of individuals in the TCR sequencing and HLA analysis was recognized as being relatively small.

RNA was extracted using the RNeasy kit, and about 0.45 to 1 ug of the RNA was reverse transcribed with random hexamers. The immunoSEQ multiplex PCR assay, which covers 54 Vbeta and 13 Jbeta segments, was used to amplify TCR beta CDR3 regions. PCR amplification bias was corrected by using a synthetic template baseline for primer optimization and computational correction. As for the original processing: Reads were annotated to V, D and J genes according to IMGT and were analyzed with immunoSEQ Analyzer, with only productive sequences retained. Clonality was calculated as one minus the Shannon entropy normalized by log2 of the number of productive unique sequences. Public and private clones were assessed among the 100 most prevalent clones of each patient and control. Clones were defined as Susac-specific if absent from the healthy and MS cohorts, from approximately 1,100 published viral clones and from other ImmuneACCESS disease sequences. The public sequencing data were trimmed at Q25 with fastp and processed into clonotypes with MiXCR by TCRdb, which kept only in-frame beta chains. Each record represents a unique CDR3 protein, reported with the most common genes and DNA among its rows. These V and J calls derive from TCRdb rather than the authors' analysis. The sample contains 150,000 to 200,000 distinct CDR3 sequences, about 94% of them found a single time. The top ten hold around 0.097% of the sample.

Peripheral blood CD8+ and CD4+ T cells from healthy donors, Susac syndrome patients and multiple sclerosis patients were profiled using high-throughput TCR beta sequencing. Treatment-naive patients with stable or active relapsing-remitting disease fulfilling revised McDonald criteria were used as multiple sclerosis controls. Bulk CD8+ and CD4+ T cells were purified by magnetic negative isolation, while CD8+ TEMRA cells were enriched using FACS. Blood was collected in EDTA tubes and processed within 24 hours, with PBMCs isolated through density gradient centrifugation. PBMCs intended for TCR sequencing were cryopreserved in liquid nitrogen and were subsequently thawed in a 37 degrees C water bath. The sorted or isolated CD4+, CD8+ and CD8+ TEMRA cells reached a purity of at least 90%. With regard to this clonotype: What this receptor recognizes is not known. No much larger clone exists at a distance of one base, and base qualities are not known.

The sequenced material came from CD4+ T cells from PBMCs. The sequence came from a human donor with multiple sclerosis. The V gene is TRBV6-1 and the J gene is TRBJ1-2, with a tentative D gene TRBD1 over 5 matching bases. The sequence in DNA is TGTGCCAGCAGTGAACTCGGGGGGTCTTATGGCTACACCTTC. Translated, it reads CASSELGGSYGYTF.